This T cell receptor beta chain appears in the sequencing data of a study of blood T cell repertoires in COVID-19. Study as a whole: Specimens from acute and convalescent COVID-19 originated in the United States, Italy and Spain. The analysed material was cDNA or gDNA that came from T cells, B-cell-depleted T cells, or PBMCs.

Authors' analysis steps: From reference gene primer amplification, estimates of nucleated cell counts were derived. Sequencing was performed with immunoSEQ multiplex PCR; in TCRdb, only in-frame clones are kept and a portion is missing. The DNA was the basis for D and trimming; V, J and clone size are from that table. The repertoire holds some 74,000 clones, with around 88% as singletons. CDR3 size: 11 residues. V was clipped by 6 bases and J by 7 bases, with 7 bases between them. V and J are TRBV12-3 or TRBV12-4 and TRBJ2-1, with D unresolved. Sequencing was done on a sample of peripheral blood. This TCR came from a woman over 75 with acute or convalescent COVID-19. CDR3 DNA: TGTGCCAGCAGCACCGAGAATGAGCAGTTCTTC. Translated, it gives CASSTENEQFF.